This is a list of T cell receptor beta chains from one sample in a study of cytomegalovirus exposure and HLA in healthy donors. Sequenced by immunoSEQ multiplex PCR; TCRdb stores in-frame clones only, minus some. Among about 160,000 clones listed, 82% were seen once. The sample comprised PBMCs. The receptors shown here come from a girl between 5 and 17 years old in good health and CMV-seropositive. CDR3s leave out the opening cysteine and the closing phenylalanine or tryptophan. Each record gives: CDR3 protein, J gene, V gene.

cdr3_aa: AWNGGGAGEQF; j_call: TRBJ2-1; v_call: TRBV30
cdr3_aa: ASSLVPGLRTDTQY; j_call: TRBJ2-3; v_call: TRBV28
cdr3_aa: ASSTGSRLETQY; j_call: TRBJ2-5; v_call: TRBV28
cdr3_aa: ASSGSLVSYNEQF; j_call: TRBJ2-1; v_call: TRBV11-3
cdr3_aa: ASSTGQVSNYGYT; j_call: TRBJ1-2; v_call: TRBV5-1
cdr3_aa: ASRTGRSGYT; j_call: TRBJ1-2; v_call: TRBV19
cdr3_aa: ASSELASGVDEQF; j_call: TRBJ2-1; v_call: TRBV2
cdr3_aa: ASSSPGEGGYT; j_call: TRBJ1-2; v_call: TRBV19
cdr3_aa: AWMKGKVAEAF; j_call: TRBJ1-1; v_call: TRBV30
cdr3_aa: SARSRNQETQY; j_call: TRBJ2-5; v_call: TRBV29-1
cdr3_aa: ASSLIRTSGETDTQY; j_call: TRBJ2-3; v_call: TRBV7-9
cdr3_aa: ASSLPPGSDTGELF; j_call: TRBJ2-2; v_call: TRBV7-9
cdr3_aa: ASSALRPTSRLYEQY; j_call: TRBJ2-7; v_call: TRBV6-1
cdr3_aa: ASSLLPGSQGSYNEQF; j_call: TRBJ2-1; v_call: TRBV7-3
cdr3_aa: ASSVGSLENTQY; j_call: TRBJ2-3; v_call: TRBV9
cdr3_aa: ASSLEGGGFYEQY; j_call: TRBJ2-7; v_call: TRBV7-9
cdr3_aa: ASSPRQGGDQPQH; j_call: TRBJ1-5; v_call: TRBV18
cdr3_aa: ASSQGQGGPQH; j_call: TRBJ1-5; v_call: TRBV23-1
cdr3_aa: ASSDNRGNNEQF; j_call: TRBJ2-1; v_call: TRBV10-1
cdr3_aa: ASSSRITGNYEQY; j_call: TRBJ2-7; v_call: TRBV6-6
cdr3_aa: ASSLFSGLRANTGELF; j_call: TRBJ2-2; v_call: TRBV5-1
cdr3_aa: ASSRQGILDGYT; j_call: TRBJ1-2; v_call: TRBV6-5
cdr3_aa: ASSEVQGRNEQF; j_call: TRBJ2-1; v_call: TRBV10-1
cdr3_aa: ASSEPSFQETQY; j_call: TRBJ2-5; v_call: TRBV25-1
cdr3_aa: SATAGARNTEAF; j_call: TRBJ1-1; v_call: TRBV29-1
cdr3_aa: ASSPRDRGGPQH; j_call: TRBJ1-5; v_call: TRBV27
cdr3_aa: ASSSTGRDRGEFREQY; j_call: TRBJ2-7; v_call: TRBV7-7
cdr3_aa: ASSLLTGSNQPQH; j_call: TRBJ1-5; v_call: TRBV28
cdr3_aa: ASSPIVAGNTGELF; j_call: TRBJ2-2; v_call: TRBV9
cdr3_aa: ASSNSTGNQPQH; j_call: TRBJ1-5; v_call: TRBV4-1
cdr3_aa: ASSERTGYNQPQH; j_call: TRBJ1-5; v_call: TRBV2
cdr3_aa: ASSFRDQRDPLNNEQF; j_call: TRBJ2-1; v_call: TRBV7-6
cdr3_aa: ASSPFGGANEQF; j_call: TRBJ2-1; v_call: TRBV10-2
cdr3_aa: ASSLVGQPSTDTQY; j_call: TRBJ2-3; v_call: TRBV28
cdr3_aa: ASSKDKVLLGTQY; j_call: TRBJ2-5; v_call: TRBV5-4
cdr3_aa: ASSGTGSYEQY; j_call: TRBJ2-7; v_call: TRBV25-1
cdr3_aa: ASSVGGDRDPF; j_call: TRBJ1-1; v_call: TRBV6-5
cdr3_aa: ASSLAGTMNTEAF; j_call: TRBJ1-1; v_call: TRBV7-9
cdr3_aa: ASSPQGVNTEAF; j_call: TRBJ1-1; v_call: TRBV7-9
cdr3_aa: ASSWTGGYPDTEAF; j_call: TRBJ1-1; v_call: TRBV27